A selection of T cell receptor beta chains follows, all from one sample in a study of identical twins. TCRdb used MiXCR to reprocess the 5' RACE reads, holding one entry per CDR3 protein. Seen here are 1.5 million to 2 million distinct CDR3 sequences, about 30% observed once, and the top ten hold around 0.25%. Sample: cord blood. These receptors were taken from a newborn girl in good health. CDR3s leave out the opening cysteine and the closing phenylalanine or tryptophan. Each record gives: V gene, CDR3 length, J gene, clone size, CDR3 protein. Rows may omit the clone size; those that give it use once, few, many or a size class.

V gene: TRBV29-1
CDR3 length: 11
J gene: TRBJ2-7
clone size: many
CDR3 protein: SVEGERPYEQY

V gene: TRBV7-7
CDR3 length: 14
J gene: TRBJ1-6
clone size: few
CDR3 protein: ASSPRDRAINSPLH

V gene: TRBV4-1
CDR3 length: 18
J gene: TRBJ2-1
clone size: once
CDR3 protein: ASGQEGQGGVSGVYNEQF

V gene: TRBV27
CDR3 length: 15
J gene: TRBJ2-1
clone size: few
CDR3 protein: ASSGLAGVQDYNEQF

V gene: TRBV24-1
CDR3 length: 11
J gene: -
clone size: -
CDR3 protein: ATEGLAGNEQY

V gene: TRBV5-4
CDR3 length: 13
J gene: TRBJ2-3
clone size: -
CDR3 protein: ASSPPSHLTDTQY

V gene: TRBV13
CDR3 length: 14
J gene: TRBJ2-2
clone size: -
CDR3 protein: ASSAGLAGATGELF

V gene: TRBV3-1
CDR3 length: 13
J gene: TRBJ1-1
clone size: -
CDR3 protein: ASSPPGQGTTEAF

V gene: TRBV7-2
CDR3 length: 12
J gene: -
clone size: -
CDR3 protein: ASSLTGGQGEQY

V gene: TRBV13
CDR3 length: 14
J gene: TRBJ1-2
clone size: few
CDR3 protein: ASSLDADRPNYGYT

V gene: TRBV28
CDR3 length: 9
J gene: TRBJ2-1
clone size: few
CDR3 protein: ASSLGLAPF

V gene: TRBV6-6
CDR3 length: 15
J gene: TRBJ1-6
clone size: few
CDR3 protein: ASSPPLDRAYNSPLH

V gene: TRBV5-6
CDR3 length: 13
J gene: TRBJ1-4
clone size: few
CDR3 protein: ASSAGRVLNEKLF

V gene: TRBV20-1
CDR3 length: 13
J gene: TRBJ2-4
clone size: few
CDR3 protein: SARMGRIAKNIQY

V gene: TRBV15
CDR3 length: 13
J gene: TRBJ2-3
clone size: few
CDR3 protein: ATSRGRTRTDTQY

V gene: TRBV9
CDR3 length: 12
J gene: TRBJ2-1
clone size: once
CDR3 protein: ASSSGGSYNERF

V gene: TRBV5-1
CDR3 length: 11
J gene: TRBJ2-4
clone size: -
CDR3 protein: ASGPGTENIQY

V gene: TRBV10-3
CDR3 length: 10
J gene: TRBJ2-1
clone size: -
CDR3 protein: ASNRGVGEQF

V gene: TRBV4-2
CDR3 length: 12
J gene: TRBJ2-3
clone size: few
CDR3 protein: ASSQDVITDTQY

V gene: TRBV27
CDR3 length: 11
J gene: TRBJ1-5
clone size: -
CDR3 protein: ASSLSLLEPQH

V gene: TRBV6-5
CDR3 length: 12
J gene: TRBJ2-2
clone size: -
CDR3 protein: ASSYMQITGELF

V gene: TRBV6-6
CDR3 length: 11
J gene: TRBJ1-1
clone size: many
CDR3 protein: ASSYSTNTEAF

V gene: TRBV5-1
CDR3 length: 13
J gene: TRBJ1-1
clone size: -
CDR3 protein: ASSLADTMNTEAF

V gene: TRBV6-5
CDR3 length: 13
J gene: TRBJ2-7
clone size: -
CDR3 protein: ASSNPGQIRYEQY

V gene: TRBV4-1
CDR3 length: 13
J gene: TRBJ2-5
clone size: few
CDR3 protein: ASSRRDFAQETQY

V gene: TRBV12-3/TRBV12-4
CDR3 length: 13
J gene: TRBJ2-7
clone size: -
CDR3 protein: ASSSDFGTSYEQY

V gene: TRBV6-1
CDR3 length: 13
J gene: TRBJ1-4
clone size: -
CDR3 protein: ASRPWDKFLGGLF

V gene: TRBV28
CDR3 length: 13
J gene: TRBJ2-5
clone size: -
CDR3 protein: ASSSPFRPLETQY

V gene: TRBV4-1
CDR3 length: 14
J gene: TRBJ1-2
clone size: -
CDR3 protein: ASSQDGGHPFYGYT

V gene: TRBV4-2
CDR3 length: 12
J gene: TRBJ2-7
clone size: -
CDR3 protein: ASSQGTGANEQY

V gene: TRBV19
CDR3 length: 12
J gene: TRBJ2-1
clone size: -
CDR3 protein: ASSTPGRYNEQF

V gene: TRBV4-2
CDR3 length: 13
J gene: TRBJ1-2
clone size: few
CDR3 protein: ASSPTNREGEGYT

V gene: TRBV2
CDR3 length: 13
J gene: TRBJ2-1
clone size: few
CDR3 protein: ASSVASGGQNEQF

V gene: TRBV5-8
CDR3 length: 13
J gene: TRBJ1-2
clone size: -
CDR3 protein: ASKSRTGAIYGYT

V gene: TRBV7-2
CDR3 length: 12
J gene: TRBJ1-6
clone size: -
CDR3 protein: ASSFSRGNSPLH

V gene: TRBV27
CDR3 length: 13
J gene: TRBJ1-4
clone size: few
CDR3 protein: ASSSVTGDHEKLF

V gene: TRBV7-2
CDR3 length: 13
J gene: TRBJ2-5
clone size: -
CDR3 protein: ASSVVGGRGDEQY

V gene: TRBV5-1
CDR3 length: 14
J gene: TRBJ2-7
clone size: few
CDR3 protein: ASSFSGADPSYEQY

V gene: TRBV2
CDR3 length: 14
J gene: TRBJ2-7
clone size: few
CDR3 protein: ASTGLAGGNSYEQY

V gene: TRBV6-1
CDR3 length: 14
J gene: TRBJ2-1
clone size: -
CDR3 protein: ASSEASGTGGNEQF

V gene: TRBV2
CDR3 length: 10
J gene: TRBJ2-2
clone size: few
CDR3 protein: ASIPLAGELF